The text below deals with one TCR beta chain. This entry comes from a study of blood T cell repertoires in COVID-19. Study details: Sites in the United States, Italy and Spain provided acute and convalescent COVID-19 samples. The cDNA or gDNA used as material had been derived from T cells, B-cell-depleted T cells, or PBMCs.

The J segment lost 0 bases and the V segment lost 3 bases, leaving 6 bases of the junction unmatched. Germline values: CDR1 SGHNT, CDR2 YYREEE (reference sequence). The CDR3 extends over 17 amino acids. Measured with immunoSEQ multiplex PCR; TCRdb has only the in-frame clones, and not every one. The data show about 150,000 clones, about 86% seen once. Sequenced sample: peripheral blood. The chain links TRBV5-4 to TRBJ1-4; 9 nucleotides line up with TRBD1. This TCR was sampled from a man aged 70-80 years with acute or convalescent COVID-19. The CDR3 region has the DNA TGTGCCAGCAGCTGGGGACAGGGCGGTGCAACTAATGAAAAACTGTTTTTT. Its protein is CASSWGQGGATNEKLFF.